This is a list of T cell receptor beta chains from one sample in a study of blood T cell repertoires in COVID-19. TCRdb's table, derived via immunoSEQ multiplex PCR, lists solely in-frame clones and lacks some. The table lists some 240,000 clones, roughly 85% of them singletons. The sample consisted of PBMCs or T cells enriched from blood (not recorded which). The origin of the receptors is a woman between 45 and 65 years old who had been exposed to COVID-19. The CDR3 runs from the conserved cysteine through the conserved F or W. Fields, in order: V gene, J gene, clone size, D gene, CDR3 DNA, CDR3 protein. D genes are given only for firm matches. Clone size, where shown, is once, few, many, or a class for clones that have expanded.

V gene: TRBV29-1; J gene: TRBJ1-6; clone size: .; D gene: TRBD1; CDR3 DNA: TGCAGCGTGACTTTTTCAGGGGGCTCACCCCTCCACTTT; CDR3 protein: CSVTFSGGSPLHF
V gene: TRBV6-2/TRBV6-3; J gene: TRBJ2-2; clone size: .; D gene: TRBD2; CDR3 DNA: TGTGCCAGCAGTCAACCCGGGACTACCAACACCGGGGAGCTGTTTTTT; CDR3 protein: CASSQPGTTNTGELFF
V gene: TRBV4-2; J gene: TRBJ1-1; clone size: once; D gene: .; CDR3 DNA: TGTGCCAGCAGCCAAGACCGGGGGGACACTGAAGCTTTCTTT; CDR3 protein: CASSQDRGDTEAFF
V gene: TRBV2; J gene: TRBJ1-5; clone size: .; D gene: .; CDR3 DNA: TGTGCCAGCGAGTTAGGGGCGGGAAGCAATCAGCCCCAGCATTTT; CDR3 protein: CASELGAGSNQPQHF
V gene: TRBV5-1; J gene: TRBJ1-2; clone size: .; D gene: .; CDR3 DNA: TGCGCCAGCAGCTTGGATGGCACAGGAAGAGGCTACACCTTC; CDR3 protein: CASSLDGTGRGYTF
V gene: TRBV19; J gene: TRBJ2-1; clone size: .; D gene: .; CDR3 DNA: TGTGCCAGTAGTACAGACTCTTACTCAAATGAGCAGTTCTTC; CDR3 protein: CASSTDSYSNEQFF
V gene: TRBV28; J gene: TRBJ2-2; clone size: .; D gene: .; CDR3 DNA: TGTGGGATAAGCGGTCCGAACACCGGGGAGCTGTTTTTT; CDR3 protein: CGISGPNTGELFF
V gene: TRBV5-4; J gene: TRBJ1-2; clone size: .; D gene: .; CDR3 DNA: TGTGCCAGCAGCCCGGAGGCCTTGGATGGCTACACCTTC; CDR3 protein: CASSPEALDGYTF
V gene: TRBV7-8; J gene: TRBJ2-3; clone size: .; D gene: TRBD2; CDR3 DNA: TGTGCCAGCAGCTTCCAACTAGCGGGGGGGCCAGATACGCAGTATTTT; CDR3 protein: CASSFQLAGGPDTQYF
V gene: TRBV2; J gene: TRBJ2-7; clone size: .; D gene: TRBD2; CDR3 DNA: TGTGCCAGCAGTGTAGGAGGACTAGCGGGGAGCGAGCAGTACTTC; CDR3 protein: CASSVGGLAGSEQYF
V gene: TRBV29-1; J gene: TRBJ1-2; clone size: .; D gene: TRBD1; CDR3 DNA: TGCAGCGTTGACACAGGGGACTTTAACTATGGCTACACCTTC; CDR3 protein: CSVDTGDFNYGYTF
V gene: TRBV4-3; J gene: TRBJ1-3; clone size: .; D gene: .; CDR3 DNA: TGCGCCAGCAGCCAAGGCAGGGGCTCTGGAAACACCATATATTTT; CDR3 protein: CASSQGRGSGNTIYF
V gene: TRBV29-1; J gene: TRBJ1-1; clone size: .; D gene: .; CDR3 DNA: TGCAGCGTTGAGGCGGGGGGACGGACTGAAGCTTTCTTT; CDR3 protein: CSVEAGGRTEAFF
V gene: TRBV21-1; J gene: TRBJ1-6; clone size: .; D gene: .; CDR3 DNA: TGTGCCAGCAGCAAAATCCGGGACAGGGGGGACTCACCCCTCCACTTT; CDR3 protein: CASSKIRDRGDSPLHF
V gene: TRBV6-5; J gene: TRBJ1-1; clone size: .; D gene: TRBD1; CDR3 DNA: TGTGCCAGCAGTTTAACAGGGGGCGCGACTGAAGCTTTCTTT; CDR3 protein: CASSLTGGATEAFF
V gene: TRBV19; J gene: TRBJ2-2; clone size: .; D gene: .; CDR3 DNA: TGTGCCAGTAAAGGGAGAATAGAGACCGGGGAGCTGTTTTTT; CDR3 protein: CASKGRIETGELFF
V gene: TRBV24-1; J gene: TRBJ1-4; clone size: .; D gene: .; CDR3 DNA: TGTGCCACCGGGCAGACTAATCCTTCCGGTGAAAAACTGTTTTTT; CDR3 protein: CATGQTNPSGEKLFF
V gene: TRBV19; J gene: TRBJ2-7; clone size: .; D gene: TRBD1; CDR3 DNA: TGTGCCAGTAGTATAGGACAGGGCTGGGAGCAGTACTTC; CDR3 protein: CASSIGQGWEQYF
V gene: TRBV21-1; J gene: TRBJ1-1; clone size: .; D gene: .; CDR3 DNA: TGTGCCAGCAGCAAAACGGGGAGACCGGAGGGCACTGAAGCTTTCTTT; CDR3 protein: CASSKTGRPEGTEAFF
V gene: TRBV27; J gene: TRBJ2-2; clone size: .; D gene: TRBD1; CDR3 DNA: TGTGCCAGCAGTTTATTCAGGGGGTCTAGCACCGGGGAGCTGTTTTTT; CDR3 protein: CASSLFRGSSTGELFF
V gene: TRBV18; J gene: TRBJ1-4; clone size: .; D gene: .; CDR3 DNA: TGTGCCAGCTCACCAGACGGCGGAGGTGAAAAACTGTTTTTT; CDR3 protein: CASSPDGGGEKLFF
V gene: TRBV7-9; J gene: TRBJ2-5; clone size: .; D gene: .; CDR3 DNA: TGTGCCAGCACCACGGGGTTAGTTCAAGAGACCCAGTACTTC; CDR3 protein: CASTTGLVQETQYF
V gene: TRBV3-1/TRBV3-2; J gene: TRBJ2-1; clone size: .; D gene: TRBD2; CDR3 DNA: TGTGCCAGCAGCCGTCCAGCGGGGGGACAAGATAATGAGCAGTTCTTC; CDR3 protein: CASSRPAGGQDNEQFF
V gene: TRBV30; J gene: TRBJ1-5; clone size: .; D gene: .; CDR3 DNA: TGTGCCTGGAGTGTAAAGGGGGGGGTCGGTCAGCCCCAGCATTTT; CDR3 protein: CAWSVKGGVGQPQHF
V gene: TRBV4-3; J gene: TRBJ2-7; clone size: .; D gene: .; CDR3 DNA: TGCGCCAGCAGCCAACAGGCAAGGGGCTCCTACGAGCAGTACTTC; CDR3 protein: CASSQQARGSYEQYF
V gene: TRBV7-9; J gene: TRBJ2-2; clone size: .; D gene: TRBD2; CDR3 DNA: TGTGCCAGCAGCTTCGGGGGGGCAGGACCCGGGGAGCTGTTTTTT; CDR3 protein: CASSFGGAGPGELFF
V gene: TRBV25-1; J gene: TRBJ1-1; clone size: few; D gene: .; CDR3 DNA: TGTGCCAGCAGTGACATGGGGGCGAACACTGAAGCTTTCTTT; CDR3 protein: CASSDMGANTEAFF
V gene: TRBV5-1; J gene: TRBJ1-5; clone size: .; D gene: .; CDR3 DNA: TGCGCCAGCAGCTGGGGATGGGGGGGCGATCAGCCCCAGCATTTT; CDR3 protein: CASSWGWGGDQPQHF
V gene: TRBV7-2; J gene: TRBJ2-3; clone size: .; D gene: .; CDR3 DNA: TGTGCCAGCAGCTCCCAGACAGGATCTAGCACAGATACGCAGTATTTT; CDR3 protein: CASSSQTGSSTDTQYF
V gene: TRBV5-4; J gene: TRBJ1-1; clone size: once; D gene: TRBD1; CDR3 DNA: TGTGCCAGCAGCTTGGACGGGACAGGGGGCACGCGGACTGAAGCTTTCTTT; CDR3 protein: CASSLDGTGGTRTEAFF
V gene: TRBV5-1; J gene: TRBJ2-5; clone size: .; D gene: .; CDR3 DNA: TGCGCCAGCAGCTTAAATCGGGCAGGCGGGCCCCAAGAGACCCAGTACTTC; CDR3 protein: CASSLNRAGGPQETQYF
V gene: TRBV18; J gene: TRBJ1-2; clone size: .; D gene: .; CDR3 DNA: TGTGCCAGCTCCCCCCCAGAGGACTCGGGTTCGCTCTATGGCTACACCTTC; CDR3 protein: CASSPPEDSGSLYGYTF
V gene: TRBV12-3/TRBV12-4; J gene: TRBJ1-1; clone size: few; D gene: .; CDR3 DNA: TGTGCCAGCAGTCGGAACACTGAAGCTTTCTTT; CDR3 protein: CASSRNTEAFF
V gene: TRBV30; J gene: TRBJ1-1; clone size: .; D gene: TRBD1; CDR3 DNA: TGTGCCTGGAGCGGGACAGGGAAATGGAGCACTGAAGCTTTCTTT; CDR3 protein: CAWSGTGKWSTEAFF
V gene: TRBV5-1; J gene: TRBJ1-4; clone size: .; D gene: .; CDR3 DNA: TGCGCCAGCAGGGCCCCCGGGAGTGAAAAACTGTTTTTT; CDR3 protein: CASRAPGSEKLFF
V gene: TRBV6-5; J gene: TRBJ1-1; clone size: .; D gene: .; CDR3 DNA: TGTGCCAGCCCCCCCAATAACACTGAAGCTTTCTTT; CDR3 protein: CASPPNNTEAFF
V gene: TRBV28; J gene: TRBJ2-7; clone size: few; D gene: TRBD1; CDR3 DNA: TGTGCCAGCAGTTTAATCTTTGGACAGGGGGCCTACGAGCAGTACTTC; CDR3 protein: CASSLIFGQGAYEQYF
V gene: TRBV5-6; J gene: TRBJ1-2; clone size: .; D gene: .; CDR3 DNA: TGTGCCAGCAGCTTGCTACGTTCCTGGTTTGATGGCTACACCTTC; CDR3 protein: CASSLLRSWFDGYTF
V gene: TRBV28; J gene: TRBJ2-7; clone size: .; D gene: .; CDR3 DNA: TGTGCCAGCAATCCCACGTCAGGGAAGGCTTCCGAGCAGTACTTC; CDR3 protein: CASNPTSGKASEQYF
V gene: TRBV28; J gene: TRBJ2-7; clone size: .; D gene: .; CDR3 DNA: TGTGCCAGCAGTTTAGGGCAGCCCTACGAGCAGTACTTC; CDR3 protein: CASSLGQPYEQYF
V gene: TRBV5-8; J gene: TRBJ1-5; clone size: .; D gene: .; CDR3 DNA: TGTGCCAGCAGCTTGACTCGTCCTGACTTCCCCCAGCCCCAGCATTTT; CDR3 protein: CASSLTRPDFPQPQHF
V gene: TRBV6-4; J gene: TRBJ1-2; clone size: .; D gene: TRBD1; CDR3 DNA: TGTGCCAGCTTTCCCCCGGGACAGGGGGGAGGCTACACCTTC; CDR3 protein: CASFPPGQGGGYTF
V gene: TRBV11-2; J gene: TRBJ1-1; clone size: .; D gene: .; CDR3 DNA: TGTGCCAGCAGCTTAAGGGGAAGGACTGAAGCTTTCTTT; CDR3 protein: CASSLRGRTEAFF
V gene: TRBV28; J gene: TRBJ2-7; clone size: .; D gene: .; CDR3 DNA: TGTGCCAGCATGGTCCGGGCCCTTAGAGCGGCCTCCTACGAGCAGTACTTC; CDR3 protein: CASMVRALRAASYEQYF
V gene: TRBV6-2/TRBV6-3; J gene: TRBJ1-1; clone size: .; D gene: .; CDR3 DNA: TGTGCCAGCAGTTACGACGACAGAAGCATAACTGAAGCTTTCTTT; CDR3 protein: CASSYDDRSITEAFF
V gene: TRBV10-3; J gene: TRBJ2-3; clone size: .; D gene: .; CDR3 DNA: TGTGCCATCAGTGAGTCCCTGCTGGCTAGCGGCACAGATACGCAGTATTTT; CDR3 protein: CAISESLLASGTDTQYF
V gene: TRBV5-1; J gene: TRBJ2-5; clone size: .; D gene: TRBD2; CDR3 DNA: TGCGCCAGCAGCCGAGGGCTAGCGGGGAAAGAGACCCAGTACTTC; CDR3 protein: CASSRGLAGKETQYF
V gene: TRBV23-1; J gene: TRBJ1-4; clone size: once; D gene: .; CDR3 DNA: TGCGCCAGCAGTCCGGGGGCGGGGGTTGAAAAACTGTTTTTT; CDR3 protein: CASSPGAGVEKLFF
V gene: TRBV5-6; J gene: TRBJ2-5; clone size: .; D gene: TRBD2; CDR3 DNA: TGTGCCAGCAGCTCCACCAAAGTAGCGGGAGAGACCCAGTACTTC; CDR3 protein: CASSSTKVAGETQYF
V gene: TRBV6-5; J gene: TRBJ1-2; clone size: .; D gene: .; CDR3 DNA: TGTGCCAGCAGTCGAGACAGCGTCAAATATGGCTACACCTTC; CDR3 protein: CASSRDSVKYGYTF
V gene: TRBV4-1; J gene: TRBJ2-3; clone size: .; D gene: .; CDR3 DNA: TGCGCCAGCAGCCAAGAAGCCCAGGGTGAAGATACGCAGTATTTT; CDR3 protein: CASSQEAQGEDTQYF
V gene: TRBV12-3/TRBV12-4; J gene: TRBJ1-2; clone size: .; D gene: TRBD1; CDR3 DNA: TGTGCCAGCAGTTCCGGGACAGTCTATGGCTACACCTTC; CDR3 protein: CASSSGTVYGYTF
V gene: TRBV7-6; J gene: TRBJ2-2; clone size: .; D gene: .; CDR3 DNA: TGTGCCAGCAGCTTAGCTGTCCCCGAGGTACCAGGGGAGCTGTTTTTT; CDR3 protein: CASSLAVPEVPGELFF
V gene: TRBV6-5; J gene: TRBJ1-2; clone size: .; D gene: .; CDR3 DNA: TGTGCCAGCAGTCTTACCCAGACAGCTAACTATGGCTACACCTTC; CDR3 protein: CASSLTQTANYGYTF
V gene: TRBV7-2; J gene: TRBJ1-5; clone size: .; D gene: TRBD1; CDR3 DNA: TGTGCCAGCAGGAGGGACAGCACCAATCAGCCCCAGCATTTT; CDR3 protein: CASRRDSTNQPQHF
V gene: TRBV5-1; J gene: TRBJ1-1; clone size: .; D gene: .; CDR3 DNA: TGCGCCAGCAGCTTGGGGCCAGAGAACACTGAAGCTTTCTTT; CDR3 protein: CASSLGPENTEAFF
V gene: TRBV30; J gene: TRBJ2-7; clone size: .; D gene: TRBD1; CDR3 DNA: TGTGCCTTCCAACCCGGGGACAGGGGAGTGAGAGAGCAGTACTTC; CDR3 protein: CAFQPGDRGVREQYF
V gene: TRBV28; J gene: TRBJ1-5; clone size: .; D gene: .; CDR3 DNA: TGTGCCAGCGCGGGCGGGTGGCAAAATCAGCCCCAGCATTTT; CDR3 protein: CASAGGWQNQPQHF
V gene: TRBV5-1; J gene: TRBJ1-4; clone size: once; D gene: .; CDR3 DNA: TGCGCCAGCAGCTACGGACAGCTTGCAACTAATGAAAAACTGTTTTTT; CDR3 protein: CASSYGQLATNEKLFF